This TCR beta chain is from a study of blood T cell repertoires in COVID-19. Study information: The origin of the acute and convalescent COVID-19 samples was the United States, Italy and Spain. Sources were T cells, B-cell-depleted T cells, or PBMCs; the material itself was cDNA or gDNA.

TCRdb's copy holds only in-frame clones and misses some; the assay was immunoSEQ multiplex PCR. The table has more than 45,000 clones, about 90% seen once. The sample was peripheral blood. The TCR sequence derives from a human donor with active COVID-19. The donor label of this sample is uncertain.

CDR3 in amino acids: CASSLRTKGLRSNYGYTF. The DNA for the CDR3 is TGTGCCAGCAGCCTCCGGACAAAGGGCTTAAGGTCTAACTATGGCTACACCTTC. V and J are TRBV7-8 and TRBJ1-2, with a weak D call TRBD1 (5 bases). Trimming took off 5 bases at V and 0 bases at J, with 22 bases between the two ends. Germline lookup yields CDR1 SGHVS and CDR2 FQNEAQ. This CDR3 has 18 amino acids.